This record covers a single TCR beta chain. The antigen remains unidentified. This sample was taken from a study of T cells in Graves' hyperthyroidism and ophthalmopathy. The study's findings and limits: The model forecast ophthalmopathy, anticipating it by a median roughly 6.3 months before onset.

Amplified regions were TCR beta CDR3 sequences from RNA transcripts. Researchers ran a first-round RT-PCR on the TCR CDR3 using the HTBI primer set. TCRdb ran MiXCR on the multiplex PCR reads and lists one entry per CDR3 protein. Of roughly 630,000 distinct CDR3 sequences listed, around 14% are singletons. For Graves' hyperthyroidism to be stable, ophthalmopathy could not progress within 18 months. Hyperthyroidism, newly diagnosed and lasting under 2 months, affected patients aged 18 to 65. It was uncontrolled infection, other autoimmune disease, pregnancy or lactation that excluded patients. The CDR3 extends over 18 amino acids. V shed 0 bases, J shed 4 bases, and the junction held 9 bases outside the gene matches. The germline V gene encodes CDR1 MNHEY and CDR2 SVGEGT.

The sequencing sample was made of blood. The receptor's source is a woman aged 25 to 39 with Graves' hyperthyroidism. J is TRBJ2-3 and V is TRBV6-2 or TRBV6-3; 11 bases fit TRBD2. The CDR3 DNA follows: TGTGCCAGCAGTTACTCGGTCTCTAGCGGGAGGTTGTCAGATACGCAGTATTTT. It translates to CASSYSVSSGRLSDTQYF.